The T cell receptor (beta chain) described here comes from a study of blood T cells in healthy people across ages (dated by TCRdb to the mid-2010s). Describing the broader study: In model experiments, template switching captured about one uniquely barcoded TCR beta cDNA molecule for every two T cells. Using deep sequencing normalized with unique cDNA molecular identifiers, the study measured how TCR beta repertoire diversity changes with age. The donors were divided into four age groups: young (average around 16 years), middle-aged (approximately 39), aged (around 59) and long-lived (more than 75). To avoid experimental bias, donors of different ages were spread randomly across the sequencing lanes. Two additional independent replicas of 1 million unique cDNA reads from the same blood draw were analyzed for two donors (one aged 18 to 29 and one aged 80 or older).

The library was prepared using 5' RACE. TCRdb shows the sequencer as Illumina HiSeq 2500. A second about 6 to 11 cycle PCR used a sample-barcoded 5' primer and a J-beta primer mix. Each TCR beta cDNA molecule received a unique molecular identifier from a template-switch 5' adaptor carrying 12 random nucleotides. Each sample yielded at least 2.5 million CDR3-containing paired-end reads. First-strand cDNA was synthesized from all RNA with the Mint cDNA synthesis kit, primed by a TRBC-specific oligonucleotide. All cDNA was treated with uracil-DNA glycosylase and then went through a first 18-cycle PCR with the universal primers M1SS and BC2_uni_R. Per the original workflow: For normalization, 1 million high-quality reads were randomly selected from each sample, with every read carrying a distinct molecular identifier. Instead of being binned into consensus sequences, reads that shared molecular identifiers were thrown out. CDR3 identification, clonotype clustering and error correction used MiTCR with a Q25 quality threshold and the strictest error-elimination algorithm. Lower-bound total TCR beta diversity was estimated with a nonparametric unseen species model using Euler transformation. TCRdb's own reprocessing of the public reads used fastp at Q25 and MiXCR and kept productive beta chains. CDR3 protein duplicates are merged, each entry listing the most common genes and DNA. These V and J calls derive from TCRdb rather than the authors' analysis. The sample profile shows fewer than 900,000 distinct CDR3 sequences; around 45% of them were found once. The top ten constitute about 32% of the sample.

A distance of 15 bases separates the germline ends of V and J, which lose 5 bases and 5 bases respectively. Taken from the germline V gene, the CDR1 and CDR2 loops are SGHRS and YFSETQ. From the cysteine through the phenylalanine, the CDR3 covers 14 amino acids. Only the CDR3 region is kept as DNA, spanning 42 bases read in frame from base 1. As for this clonotype: Its antigen is currently not known. No base quality values were provided; no much bigger clone lies one nucleotide off.

Overall study outcomes, separate from this receptor: Donor CMV infection status was unknown, potentially confounding age-related changes in expanded clonotypes. Estimates of total diversity based on one million sequenced T cells were regarded as lower bounds and as underestimates. The long-lived group showed more naive CD4+ T cells, fewer expanded clones and increased TCR diversity than the aged group, suggesting age selection. Bulk unsorted PBMC profiling prevented conclusive comparison of naive and antigen-experienced compartments. Observed TCR beta diversity per million T cells fell roughly linearly with age, and a significant reduction was already apparent by age approximately 41. Observed TCR beta diversity correlated strongly with the percentage of naive T cells measured by flow cytometry.

Systemically healthy Caucasian individuals from Russia, approximately 39 in total and aged about 6 to 90 years, were included as donors. About 10 milliliters of peripheral blood were collected from each donor into EDTA-treated Vacutainer tubes. Ficoll-Paque density-gradient centrifugation was used to isolate PBMCs, with at least 6 million per sample. Total RNA was extracted from PBMCs with Trizol reagent, with at least 6 micrograms obtained per sample. For every donor, flow cytometry on a PBMC aliquot measured the percentage of naive CD45RAhigh/CD27high T cells. This clonotype originated in a woman in her sixties or seventies in good health. The specimen sequenced was blood. Here the chain combines TRBV5-1 and TRBJ2-3; the D assignment is uncertain and may be TRBD1 or TRBD2, with 6 bases supporting each. The CDR3 protein: CASRFTGGGDTQYF. The DNA is TGCGCCAGCAGGTTCACTGGAGGGGGAGATACGCAGTATTTT.